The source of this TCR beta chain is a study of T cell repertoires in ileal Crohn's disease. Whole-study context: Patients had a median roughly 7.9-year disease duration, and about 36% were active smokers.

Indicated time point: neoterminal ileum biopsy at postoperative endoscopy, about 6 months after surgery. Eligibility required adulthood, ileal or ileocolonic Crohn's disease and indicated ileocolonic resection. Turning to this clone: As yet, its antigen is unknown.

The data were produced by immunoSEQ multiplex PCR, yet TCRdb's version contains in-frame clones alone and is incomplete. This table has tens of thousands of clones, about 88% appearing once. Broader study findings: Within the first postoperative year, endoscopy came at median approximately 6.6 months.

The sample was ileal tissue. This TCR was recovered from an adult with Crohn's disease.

DNA for the CDR3: TGTGCCAGCAGATCGACAGGGGGTCTCTACGAGCAGTACTTC. Protein product: CASRSTGGLYEQYF. V and J are TRBV28 and TRBJ2-7; 9 bases map to TRBD1. J was trimmed by 3 bases and V by 6 bases; bases with no gene match: 6. CDR1 MDHEN and CDR2 SYDVKM come from the germline V gene. This CDR3 has 14 amino acids.